Presented here are 11 T cell receptor beta chains from one specimen sequenced in a study of CD8 T cells in Susac syndrome. Random-hexamer reverse transcription was applied to about 0.45 to 1 ug RNA. TCRdb recomputed calls from the immunoSEQ multiplex PCR reads with MiXCR, one row per CDR3 protein. The repertoire includes about 170,000 distinct CDR3 sequences, over 85% of them detected once, and roughly 0.097% sits in the top ten. What was sequenced was CD4+ T cells from PBMCs. The receptor source for this set is a human donor with multiple sclerosis.

This chain joins TRBV4-2 and TRBJ1-1; D perhaps matches TRBD1 (5 bases). Germline CDR1 is LGHNA and CDR2 is YNFKEQ. The CDR3 runs 16 residues. V was cut by 1 base and J by 1 base, with 13 bases left in between. The CDR3: CASSQARGGGNTEAFF. CDR3 sequence (DNA): TGTGCCAGCAGCCAAGCCCGTGGGGGAGGGAACACTGAAGCTTTCTTT.

The V call is TRBV30, the J call TRBJ2-5; D could derive from TRBD1 or TRBD2 (5 bases each). There are 15 residues in the CDR3. Deletions cut 2 bases from V and 2 bases from J, with 15 bases between. The germline V gene has CDR1 GTSNPN and CDR2 SVGIG (reference sequence). The CDR3 here is CAWSRGRPLQETQYF. The CDR3 DNA is TGTGCCTGGAGTCGGGGCAGGCCCCTGCAAGAGACCCAGTACTTC.

The chain recombines TRBV11-2 with TRBJ2-7; the D is unclear. The germline V gene has CDR1 SGHAT and CDR2 FQNNGV. The length of the CDR3 is 12 residues. V lost 6 bases and J 4 bases, leaving 10 bases between the germline ends. The CDR3 nucleotides read TGTGCCAGCAGAGAAGATAGGTACGAGCAGTACTTC. Encoded protein: CASREDRYEQYF.

V and J are TRBV19 and TRBJ1-3; D remains ambiguous. The CDR3 length is 16 residues. CDR1 LNHDA and CDR2 SQIVND come from the germline V gene (reference sequence). The V end lost 8 bases, the J end lost 0 bases, and 17 bases lay between the germline ends. The DNA for the CDR3 is TGTGCCAGTGGATACGGCACACTTAACTCTGGAAACACCATATATTTT. Protein sequence: CASGYGTLNSGNTIYF.

The genes are TRBV14 and TRBJ2-5; possible D gene TRBD1, 6 bases. Trimming pared 0 bases from V and 2 bases from J, leaving 13 bases between. The CDR3 runs to 16 residues. CDR1 is SGHDN and CDR2 is FVKESK in the germline V gene. The CDR3 DNA follows: TGTGCCAGCAGCCAAGATCCAGGGGCGAATCAAGAGACCCAGTACTTC. This translates into CASSQDPGANQETQYF.

This clonotype showed up just a few times. The chain has TRBV6-2 or TRBV6-3 and TRBJ2-7; D gene unclear. This CDR3 is built from 11 residues. V lost 7 bases and J lost 1, with 5 bases in between. Germline V gene sequence: CDR1 MNHEY, CDR2 SVGEGT. This CDR3 is CASTDSYEQYF. CDR3 in DNA: TGTGCCAGCACAGATTCCTACGAGCAGTACTTC.

The chain couples TRBV7-4 to TRBJ2-1; no firm D call. The germline V and J ends were trimmed by 4 bases and 7 bases, with 26 bases remaining between them. Germline CDR1 and CDR2: SGHVT and SQSDAQ. The CDR3 runs 18 residues. The CDR3 protein is CASSSLGNWLWKGNEQFF. In DNA form, the CDR3 reads TGTGCCAGCAGCTCGTTAGGGAACTGGCTGTGGAAAGGGAATGAGCAGTTCTTC.

The rearrangement uses TRBV4-2 and TRBJ1-6; no firm D call. There are 12 residues in the CDR3. The V end lost 8 bases, the J end lost 5 bases, and 7 bases lay between the germline ends. Germline CDR1 LGHNA, CDR2 YNFKEQ. CDR3 protein: CASHGNNSPLHF. DNA for the CDR3: TGTGCCAGCCATGGGAATAATTCACCCCTCCACTTT.

The chain is built from TRBV20-1 and TRBJ2-7, with 8 nucleotides matching TRBD2. Germline loops: CDR1 DFQATT, CDR2 SNEGSKA (reference sequence). This CDR3 is 14 amino acids long. The V segment lost 3 bases and the J segment 6 bases; nucleotides outside the gene matches: 10. The CDR3 DNA follows: TGCAGTGCTAGTCGGCAGCGGGAGTGGGGCGAGCAGTACTTC. This sequence encodes CSASRQREWGEQYF.

The chain is built from TRBV28 and TRBJ2-1; 13 bases agree with TRBD2. Germline V gene data show CDR1 as MDHEN and CDR2 as SYDVKM. The ends lost 3 bases at V and 4 bases at J; junction bases unmatched: 3. The CDR3 is 16 amino acids. CDR3 nucleotide sequence: TGTGCCAGCAGTTTCTCGGGACTAGCGGGGTACAATGAGCAGTTCTTC. Translating it yields CASSFSGLAGYNEQFF.

The J gene is TRBJ1-2, the V gene TRBV6-1, with D maybe TRBD1 (6 bases). Deletions cut 4 bases from V and 10 bases from J, with 19 bases between. This CDR3 contains 14 residues. Per the germline V gene, CDR1 is MNHNS and CDR2 is SASEGT. For the CDR3, the DNA is TGTGCCAGCAGTGGGACAGATTACCCTCTGGACTACACCTTC. Its protein product is CASSGTDYPLDYTF.